This T cell receptor beta chain was obtained from a study of shared clonotypes between healthy human individuals. CD8 cells classed as naive were CD45RO-negative and positively selected for CCR7, excluding terminally differentiated effector memory CD45RA+ cells. Repertoires were generated with immunoSEQ multiplex PCR, while TCRdb's copy carries only in-frame clones and drops some. This sample has more than 600,000 clones; just over 90% occur once, and the top ten carry more than 20%. The CDR3 extends over 15 amino acids. The V end was cut by 7 bases, the J end by 5 bases, with 18 bases between. CDR1 and CDR2 (germline): SNHLY, FYNNEI.

This TCR was sampled from a man in his thirties or forties in good health. Sample: naive CD8+ T cells sorted from blood. The rearrangement uses TRBV2 and TRBJ2-1, with D possibly being TRBD2 (6 bases). The CDR3 reads CASTGRLANNNEQFF. For the CDR3, the DNA is TGTGCCAGCACCGGTAGGCTAGCGAATAACAATGAGCAGTTCTTC.